The source of this T cell receptor (beta chain) is a study of regulatory T cells in long-lasting Graves disease. Study findings and constraints: The researchers studied only peripheral blood, not thyroid tissue.

The CDR3 contains 16 residues. CDR1 MNHEY and CDR2 SMNVEV come from the germline V gene (reference sequence). Trimming cost V 6 bases and J 5 bases; bases outside gene matches: 10. The time point: newly diagnosed GD, antithyroid drugs for less than 3 months. The TCR library was prepared using RNA isolated from PBMCs. Through Arm-PCR of CDR3 regions and iRepertoire HTBI primers, TCR beta libraries were built. TCRdb re-called the multiplex PCR reads with MiXCR, one entry per CDR3 protein. Counted here are about 560,000 distinct CDR3 sequences, approximately 16% occurring once; the ten biggest clones make up around 12%. This clonotype appeared many times. Its antigen remains unidentified. The sample was also reused in another study, on T cells in Graves' hyperthyroidism and ophthalmopathy. That source reports: Uncontrolled infections, other autoimmune diseases, pregnancy or lactation led to exclusion of patients. With the HTBI primer set, the TCR CDR3 went through a first round of RT-PCR.

This specimen consisted of peripheral blood mononuclear cells (PBMCs), obtained at new diagnosis, from a patient treated with antithyroid drugs. This chain links TRBV27 with TRBJ2-1; TRBD2 aligns across 10 bases. This clonotype originated in a man between 18 and 35 years old with Graves disease. The CDR3: CASSRRSGRPHNEQFF. In DNA, the CDR3 is TGTGCCAGCAGCCGACGTAGCGGGAGGCCTCACAATGAGCAGTTCTTC.